Below are 15 T cell receptor beta chains sequenced from a single sample in a study of cytomegalovirus exposure and HLA in healthy donors. Primers included in the PCR were 60 Vbeta and 13 Jbeta primers. The assay was immunoSEQ multiplex PCR, and TCRdb's table has in-frame clones only and misses some. The data show some 120,000 clones, approximately 80% seen once. The sample taken for sequencing was PBMCs. These receptors came from a human donor in good health.

The V gene is TRBV19, the J gene TRBJ1-3, with D possibly matching TRBD1 (5 bases). Between the trimmed V and J ends, which lost 10 bases and 4 bases, there was a span of 8 bases. Per the germline V gene, CDR1 is LNHDA and CDR2 is SQIVND (reference sequence). The CDR3 spans 11 residues. The CDR3 DNA reads as TGTGCCATCCGGGGGGGAAACACCATATATTTT. Residues: CAIRGGNTIYF.

This sequence joins TRBV7-3 and TRBJ2-1; unclear D gene. Germline V gene sequence: CDR1 SGHTA, CDR2 FQGTGA. This CDR3 spans 15 amino acids. V was cut by 5 bases and J by 4 bases, with 15 bases left in between. This CDR3 is CASSTRPGSYNEQFF. For the CDR3, the DNA is TGTGCCAGCAGCACCCGACCCGGGTCGTACAATGAGCAGTTCTTC.

This sequence joins TRBV29-1 and TRBJ2-2; tentatively, D is TRBD1 (6 bases). Germline lookup yields CDR1 SQVTM and CDR2 ANQGSEA. The CDR3 runs 13 residues. V was cut by 5 bases and J by 7 bases, with 14 bases left in between. CDR3 coding DNA: TGCAGCGTTAGAGCAGGGGAAGTCGGGGAGCTGTTTTTT. Its translation is CSVRAGEVGELFF.

The chain carries TRBV5-1 and TRBJ2-3; tentative D call: TRBD2 (5 bases). The germline V gene encodes CDR1 SGHRS and CDR2 YFSETQ. The V end lost 7 bases, the J end lost 4 bases, and 19 bases lay between the germline ends. CDR3 length: 15 amino acids. The CDR3 DNA is TGCGCCAGCCTGGAGGCAAGCGACGGTTCAGATACGCAGTATTTT. Amino acid sequence: CASLEASDGSDTQYF.

The chain has TRBV5-1 and TRBJ1-1; D uncertain. The germline V gene has CDR1 SGHRS and CDR2 YFSETQ. V lost 4 bases and J lost 0, with 19 bases in between. CDR3 length: 17 amino acids. CDR3 amino acids: CASSPTMVLGLNTEAFF. The CDR3 DNA is TGCGCCAGCAGCCCGACTATGGTTTTGGGGTTGAACACTGAAGCTTTCTTT.

This chain uses TRBV19 with TRBJ2-7, with D tentatively TRBD2 (6 bases). This CDR3 comprises 14 residues. V shed 4 bases and J shed 0 bases, with 10 bases lying between them. The germline gives CDR1 LNHDA, CDR2 SQIVND (reference sequence). The CDR3 nucleotides are TGTGCCAGTAGTAAACTAGCAAACTCCTACGAGCAGTACTTC. It yields the protein CASSKLANSYEQYF.

This sequence joins TRBV4-2 and TRBJ1-2; D is perhaps TRBD1 (5 bases). Trimming removed 0 bases from V and 2 bases from J, with 10 bases in between. Germline CDR1 LGHNA, CDR2 YNFKEQ. The CDR3 is 15 residues long. Written as DNA, the CDR3 is TGTGCCAGCAGCCAAGATAGCAGGGAAAACTATGGCTACACCTTC. This sequence encodes CASSQDSRENYGYTF.

The J gene is TRBJ1-6, the V gene TRBV6-5; D unresolved. CDR3 length: 14 residues. The ends were cut back, 5 bases at V and 0 bases at J, with 5 bases in the middle. CDR1 MNHEY and CDR2 SVGAGI come from the germline V gene. CDR3 sequence reads: CASSEGSYNSPLHF. The CDR3 DNA sequence: TGTGCCAGCAGTGAGGGCTCCTATAATTCACCCCTCCACTTT.

The chain couples TRBV27 to TRBJ2-3; no clear D gene. The CDR3 is 15 residues long. The V end lost 6 bases, the J end lost 2 bases, and 15 bases lay between the germline ends. Looked up from germline, CDR1 is MNHEY and CDR2 is SMNVEV (reference sequence). The CDR3 coding sequence is TGTGCCAGCAGCCTATTGAGCCTGTCCACAGATACGCAGTATTTT. Translation gives CASSLLSLSTDTQYF.

The V and J genes are TRBV5-4 and TRBJ2-1; the match to TRBD2 covers 11 bases. CDR3 length equals 15 residues. With V trimmed by 3 bases and J by 5 bases, 4 bases remained unmatched. Germline V lookup: CDR1 SGHNT, CDR2 YYREEE (reference sequence). The CDR3 bases are TGTGCCAGCAGCTCTAGCGGGGGGTTTCACAATGAGCAGTTCTTC. Amino acid sequence: CASSSSGGFHNEQFF.

V and J are TRBV5-8 and TRBJ2-7; 11 bases match TRBD1. The CDR3 has 16 residues. CDR1 and CDR2 from the germline V gene are SGHTS and YDEGEE. V shed 4 bases and J 5 bases; nucleotides not matched to a gene: 11. The CDR3 spells CASSPWMGQGVDEQYF. The CDR3 nucleotides are TGTGCCAGCAGCCCTTGGATGGGACAGGGGGTCGACGAGCAGTACTTC.

This chain joins TRBV5-1 and TRBJ2-7; TRBD1 aligns across 10 bases. The CDR3 is made up of 16 amino acids. V shed 4 bases and J 5 bases; nucleotides not matched to a gene: 12. The germline CDR1 and CDR2 sequences are SGHRS and YFSETQ. DNA of the CDR3: TGCGCCAGCAGCCCGTTCCGGGACAGGGGTTCGGACGAGCAGTACTTC. Amino acids: CASSPFRDRGSDEQYF.

This chain joins TRBV11-2 and TRBJ2-2; D ambiguous. V dropped 1 base and J dropped 7 bases, with 13 bases sitting between them. The CDR3 is 15 residues long. CDR1 SGHAT and CDR2 FQNNGV come from the germline V gene. CDR3 nucleotide sequence: TGTGCCAGCAGCTTAGGTACACAGTATTTCGGGGAGCTGTTTTTT. Its translation is CASSLGTQYFGELFF.

V and J are TRBV9 and TRBJ1-5; D is undetermined. The CDR3 totals 16 residues. The V and J ends lost 0 bases and 4 bases respectively, with 14 bases between them. The V gene's germline CDR1 is SGDLS and CDR2 YYNGEE. CDR3 residues: CASSVGSGGNNQPQHF. CDR3 sequence (DNA): TGTGCCAGCAGCGTAGGCTCGGGAGGGAATAATCAGCCCCAGCATTTT.

CDR3 sequence: CSAAGGAITGELFF. The CDR3 DNA reads TGCAGCGCTGCGGGGGGGGCGATCACCGGGGAGCTGTTTTTT. The chain combines TRBV29-1 with TRBJ2-2; 9 nucleotides align to TRBD2. Per the germline V gene, CDR1 is SQVTM and CDR2 is ANQGSEA. The CDR3 runs 14 residues. V dropped 7 bases and J dropped 4; count of bases not matched to a gene: 7.